What follows are 6 T cell receptor beta chains derived from one specimen sequenced in a study of T cell responses to AZD1222 COVID-19 vaccine. Data came from immunoSEQ multiplex PCR; TCRdb stores just in-frame clones and leaves some out. The table includes fewer than 250,000 clones, 92% detected once. The specimen comprised peripheral blood, sampled on day 0 of AZD1222 vaccination. The origin of the receptors is an adult in good health.

The V call is TRBV5-1, the J call TRBJ2-3; the match to TRBD1 covers 7 bases. The ends lost 0 bases at V and 1 base at J; junction bases unmatched: 5. The CDR3 totals 16 residues. Germline assignment: CDR1 SGHRS and CDR2 YFSETQ. The CDR3 here is CASSLVGDSRTDTQYF. In nucleotides, the CDR3 is TGCGCCAGCAGCTTGGTCGGGGACAGCCGCACAGATACGCAGTATTTT.

The chain employs TRBV4-1 and TRBJ2-5, with a tentative D call TRBD2 (7 bases). Germline CDR1 is MGHRA and CDR2 is YSYEKL. Trimming pared 2 bases from V and 3 bases from J, leaving 16 bases between. The CDR3 covers 16 residues. In DNA form, the CDR3 reads TGCGCCAGCAGCCAATATGGAGGGGGGGCTAAAGAGACCCAGTACTTC. Protein: CASSQYGGGAKETQYF.

The chain couples TRBV2 to TRBJ1-6; weak D call: TRBD1 (6 bases). V lost 11 bases to trimming and J lost 7 bases, with 18 bases between them. Germline V gene data show CDR1 as SNHLY and CDR2 as FYNNEI. The CDR3 spans 14 residues. The CDR3 spells CAGGMDSANSPLHF. The DNA of the CDR3 is TGTGCCGGGGGGATGGACAGCGCCAATTCACCCCTCCACTTT.

This clone was found a few times. This chain links TRBV6-2 or TRBV6-3 with TRBJ1-1, with D possibly TRBD1 on 6 matching bases. Looked up from germline, CDR1 is MNHEY and CDR2 is SVGEGT. Trimming pared 0 bases from V and 5 bases from J, leaving 10 bases between. The length of the CDR3 is 14 residues. CDR3 DNA sequence: TGTGCCAGCAGTTACTCCGGGGGGCAGACTGAAGCTTTCTTT. This sequence encodes CASSYSGGQTEAFF.

This clone was seen a handful of times. V gene TRBV6-1 combines with J gene TRBJ1-1, with D unresolved. Looked up from germline, CDR1 is MNHNS and CDR2 is SASEGT. V shed 3 bases and J shed 2 bases, with 10 bases lying between them. The CDR3 length is 14 residues. DNA for the CDR3: TGTGCCAGCAGTGAGGACTGGGATAACACTGAAGCTTTCTTT. Translated, it gives CASSEDWDNTEAFF.

The chain has TRBV9 and TRBJ2-3, with TRBD2 matching over 8 bases. The germline V gene encodes CDR1 SGDLS and CDR2 YYNGEE. There are 15 residues in the CDR3. Unmatched junction bases numbered 8, after V lost 4 bases and J lost 4 bases. CDR3 in DNA: TGTGCCAGCAGCCGGAGCGGGGGTAAGGCAGATACGCAGTATTTT. Its translation is CASSRSGGKADTQYF.